The clone carrying this TCR beta chain was recorded many times. The antigen is undetermined. This entry comes from a study of neurological immune-mediated disorders. The study, taken as a whole, reports: TCR-beta repertoires seemed private in all groups, with no expanded CDR3 amino acid sequences shared.

This sample's time point: longitudinal time-point 1 (baseline). The unsorted libraries were produced from 2 million PBMCs held at -80 C. The cDNA was generated by 5'RACE with 10-nucleotide random UMIs. Over 160 million TCR-beta sequences from 15-18 subjects were obtained in each sequencing run. TCRdb independently ran MiXCR on the 5' RACE reads; one entry per CDR3 protein. The sample lists 55,000 to 70,000 distinct CDR3 sequences; roughly 10% were seen once. Germline loops: CDR1 DFQATT, CDR2 SNEGSKA (reference sequence). CDR3 length: 14 residues. After removal of 1 base from V and 2 bases from J, the junction contained 5 bases not matched to a gene.

This sequence was found in a male donor with HTLV-1-associated myelopathy (HAM/TSP). The gene calls are TRBV20-1 and TRBJ2-7; 7 nucleotides match TRBD2. Sequences were obtained from PBMCs. This chain's CDR3 is CSARVSGTTYEQYF. DNA for the CDR3: TGCAGTGCTAGAGTATCAGGGACTACCTACGAGCAGTACTTC.